This T cell receptor (beta chain) originates from a study of control samples from healthy donors and cancer patients (dated by TCRdb to the early 2020s). Comment on this clone: Which antigen it targets is not known. Base qualities are not at hand, and no much larger clone is one base apart.

The V and J ends are trimmed by 7 bases and 2 bases, leaving 15 bases between them. The CDR3 sequence holds 14 residues, the cysteine and phenylalanine included. Only the CDR3 part of the read is kept: 42 bases, read in frame from the first base. The germline V gene encodes CDR1 MDHEN and CDR2 SYDVKM. Receptor amplification or capture employed the immunoSEQ multiplex PCR assay. Sourced from immuneACCESS, this table was stored by TCRdb with only in-frame sequences that have V and J called. A share of the clones is absent; for the studies checked, an unresolved V gene accounts for under half, and the remainder has no known explanation. Counted in this sample were roughly 120,000 clones; around 87% of them appeared once. In total, the top ten clones hold approximately 1% of the sample.

Here the chain combines TRBV28 and TRBJ2-7, with TRBD2 perhaps the D gene, on 5 matching bases. Sequencing was performed on PBMCs. This clonotype originated in a woman aged 50 to 65 with colorectal cancer. CDR3 protein: CASTEGKTPYEQYF. DNA sequence: TGTGCCAGCACTGAGGGTAAAACCCCCTACGAGCAGTACTTC.